These 15 T cell receptor beta chains were sequenced from one sample in a study of blood T cell repertoires in COVID-19 (dated by TCRdb to about 2020). The library was produced with the immunoSEQ multiplex PCR assay. Entries here come from immuneACCESS through TCRdb and include only in-frame sequences with V and J called. Some clones fail to appear in such tables; in the studies checked, an unresolved V gene covers under half of the shortfall, and the cause of the remainder is unknown. Across this sample there are around 200,000 clones, with around nine tenths seen only once. The leading ten clones occupy 0.88% of the sample. The sequencing sample was made of peripheral blood. These TCRs come from a woman aged 18-35 years who had recovered from COVID-19.

This chain joins TRBV9 and TRBJ2-5; D is unresolved. Germline V gene data show CDR1 as SGDLS and CDR2 as YYNGEE. V was cut by 3 bases and J by 0 bases, with 3 bases left in between. The CDR3 length is 12 residues. The CDR3 nucleotides read TGTGCCAGCAGCGCATACCAAGAGACCCAGTACTTC. Protein product: CASSAYQETQYF.

The rearrangement links TRBV11-2 to TRBJ2-3; perhaps TRBD1 as D (6 bases). Germline values: CDR1 SGHAT, CDR2 FQNNGV. The CDR3 has 17 amino acids. V lost 6 bases to trimming and J lost 7 bases, with 26 bases between them. As DNA, the CDR3 is TGTGCCAGCAGGCAGGGACACTTGGCATCGATCGGCCATACGCAGTATTTT. Encoded protein: CASRQGHLASIGHTQYF.

The CDR3 loop is CASSIDRAPNYGYTF. CDR3 coding DNA: TGTGCCAGTAGTATAGATCGAGCTCCCAACTATGGCTACACCTTC. The chain employs TRBV19 and TRBJ1-2; no clear D. Germline V lookup: CDR1 LNHDA, CDR2 SQIVND (reference sequence). The V end lost 0 bases, the J end lost 2 bases, and 10 bases lay between the germline ends. The CDR3 is made up of 15 amino acids.

This rearrangement joins TRBV9 to TRBJ1-3; 9 bases are a match to TRBD1. Germline V gene sequence: CDR1 SGDLS, CDR2 YYNGEE. V trimming: 5 bases; J trimming: 5 bases; junction bases outside the gene matches: 5. The CDR3 length is 14 residues. The CDR3 protein is CASSIQGARNTIYF. CDR3 DNA: TGTGCCAGCAGTATACAGGGGGCACGAAACACCATATATTTT.

The rearrangement joins TRBV28 to TRBJ1-5, with D possibly being TRBD1 (5 bases). Trimming left V 5 bases short and J 1 base short, with 9 bases between. There are 14 residues in the CDR3. CDR1 is MDHEN, CDR2 SYDVKM, per germline. The CDR3 DNA sequence: TGTGCCAGCAGTCGGGGGAAGAGCAATCAGCCCCAGCATTTT. Protein product: CASSRGKSNQPQHF. The variable domain in full, with the rest retrieved from reference TRBV28 and TRBJ1-5, is DVKVTQSSRYLVKRTGEKVFLECVQDMDHENMFWYRQDPGLGLRLIYFSYDVKMKEKGDIPEGYSVSREKKERFSLILESASTNQTSMYLCASSRGKSNQPQHFGDGTRLSIL.

The genes are TRBV6-2 or TRBV6-3 and TRBJ2-7, with D perhaps matching TRBD1 (6 bases). This CDR3 contains 17 residues. Looked up from germline, CDR1 is MNHEY and CDR2 is SVGEGT. The V end lost 2 bases, the J end lost 5 bases, and 22 bases lay between the germline ends. The CDR3 region is CASSYGVGDTVFNEQYF. The CDR3, as DNA: TGTGCCAGCAGTTACGGGGTCGGGGACACAGTGTTCAACGAGCAGTACTTC.

The V call is TRBV4-2, the J call TRBJ2-5; tentatively, D is TRBD2 (7 bases). The CDR3 has 15 amino acids. Germline V gives CDR1 LGHNA, CDR2 YNFKEQ. V lost 3 bases, J lost 2 bases, and 13 bases lay in between. The CDR3 sequence is CASSQGGAGQETQYF. The CDR3 DNA follows: TGTGCCAGCAGCCAGGGGGGGGCGGGACAAGAGACCCAGTACTTC.

The count of this clone is one. This chain links TRBV13 with TRBJ2-1, with 8 bases identical to TRBD2. Trimming removed 3 bases from V and 3 bases from J; junction bases left unmatched: 4. CDR1 is PRHDT, CDR2 FYEKMQ, per germline (reference sequence). The CDR3 is 15 amino acids. DNA for the CDR3: TGTGCCAGCAGCTTGGGGACTAGTGTCTACAATGAGCAGTTCTTC. This encodes CASSLGTSVYNEQFF.

The rearrangement uses TRBV18 and TRBJ2-5, with 9 bases that match TRBD2. CDR3 length: 16 amino acids. Germline V lookup: CDR1 KGHSH, CDR2 LQKENI. V lost 3 bases to trimming and J lost 3 bases; unmatched junction nucleotides: 8. The CDR3 DNA sequence: TGTGCCAGCTCACCCAAGCGGGAGGTTCCGGAAGAGACCCAGTACTTC. Translation gives CASSPKREVPEETQYF.

The rearrangement links TRBV7-8 to TRBJ1-4; D might be TRBD1 (6 bases). The CDR3 has 13 amino acids. In germline, CDR1 is SGHVS, CDR2 FQNEAQ. With 5 bases removed from V and 8 bases from J, the gap between germline ends came to 12 bases. CDR3: CASSEPGEEKLFF. The CDR3 DNA reads TGTGCCAGCAGCGAGCCAGGGGAAGAAAAACTGTTTTTT. The full variable domain, with the rest looked up from reference TRBV7-8 and TRBJ1-4, is GAGVSQSPRYKVAKRGQDVALRCDPISGHVSLFWYQQALGQGPEFLTYFQNEAQLDKSGLPSDRFFAERPEGSVSTLKIQRTQQEDSAVYLCASSEPGEEKLFFGSGTQLSVL.

This rearrangement joins TRBV5-1 to TRBJ1-1; weak D call: TRBD1 (6 bases). The CDR3 has 14 amino acids. Germline V lookup: CDR1 SGHRS, CDR2 YFSETQ. The germline V and J ends were trimmed by 3 bases and 1 base, with 10 bases remaining between them. The CDR3 sequence: CASSWQGKNTEAFF. The CDR3 bases are TGCGCCAGCAGCTGGCAGGGGAAGAACACTGAAGCTTTCTTT.

The rearrangement links TRBV30 to TRBJ1-4, with TRBD1 matching 7 bases. Germline V gene sequence: CDR1 GTSNPN, CDR2 SVGIG (reference sequence). V trimming: 1 base; J trimming: 8 bases; junction bases outside the gene matches: 7. The length of the CDR3 is 14 residues. The CDR3 nucleotides are TGTGCCTGGAGTGGGGGCAGGGGGGCAGAAAAACTGTTTTTT. Encoded protein: CAWSGGRGAEKLFF. Using reference TRBV30 and TRBJ1-4 for the parts outside the CDR3, the full variable domain is SQTIHQWPATLVQPVGSPLSLECTVEGTSNPNLYWYRQAAGRGLQLLFYSVGIGQISSEVPQNLSASRPQDRQFILSSKKLLLSDSGFYLCAWSGGRGAEKLFFGSGTQLSVL.

V and J are TRBV2 and TRBJ1-3; D possibly corresponds to TRBD1 (5 bases). Trimming took 0 bases from V and 3 from J, leaving 6 bases between them. The germline V gene encodes CDR1 SNHLY and CDR2 FYNNEI. This CDR3 region has 14 residues. DNA of the CDR3: TGTGCCAGCAGTGAAGCAGGGGTTGGAAACACCATATATTTT. Its translation is CASSEAGVGNTIYF.

The CDR3 loop is CASSARQGIWTEAFF. Written as DNA, the CDR3 is TGTGCCAGCAGCGCCCGACAGGGGATATGGACTGAAGCTTTCTTT. The chain uses TRBV7-8 and TRBJ1-1; TRBD1 matches at 8 bases. CDR1 is SGHVS, CDR2 FQNEAQ, per germline. V trimming: 5 bases; J trimming: 5 bases; junction bases outside the gene matches: 10. The CDR3 is made up of 15 amino acids.

Comment on this clone: The sample carries other DNA sequences with the same CDR3. This rearrangement joins TRBV7-2 to TRBJ2-3, with 8 bases lining up with TRBD2. The V and J ends lost 5 bases and 0 bases, in that order; junction bases with no gene match: 4. Germline V CDR1 and CDR2: SGHTA, FQGNSA. The CDR3 consists of 15 residues. CDR3 nucleotide sequence: TGTGCCAGCAGCCTAACTAGCGGTAGCACAGATACGCAGTATTTT. Translation: CASSLTSGSTDTQYF.